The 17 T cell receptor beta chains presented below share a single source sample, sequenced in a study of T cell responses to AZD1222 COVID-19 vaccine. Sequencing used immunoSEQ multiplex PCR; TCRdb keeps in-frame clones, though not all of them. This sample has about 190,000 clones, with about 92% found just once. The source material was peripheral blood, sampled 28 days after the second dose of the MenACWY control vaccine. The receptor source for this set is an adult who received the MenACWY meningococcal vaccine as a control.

The CDR3 nucleotides read TGTGCCAGCTCACCGACCGGGACTAGCGCTTTCTACGAGCAGTACTTC. Amino acid sequence: CASSPTGTSAFYEQYF. The V call is TRBV18, the J call TRBJ2-7; 10 bases agree with TRBD2. Germline CDR1 and CDR2: KGHSH and LQKENI. This CDR3 region has 16 residues. The ends lost 3 bases at V and 3 bases at J; junction bases unmatched: 8.

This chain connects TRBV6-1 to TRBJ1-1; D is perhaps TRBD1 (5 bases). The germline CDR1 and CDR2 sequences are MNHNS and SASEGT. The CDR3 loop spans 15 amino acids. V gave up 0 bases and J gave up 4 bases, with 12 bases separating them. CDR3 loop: CASSEAGAAGTEAFF. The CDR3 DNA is TGTGCCAGCAGTGAAGCAGGGGCGGCGGGCACTGAAGCTTTCTTT.

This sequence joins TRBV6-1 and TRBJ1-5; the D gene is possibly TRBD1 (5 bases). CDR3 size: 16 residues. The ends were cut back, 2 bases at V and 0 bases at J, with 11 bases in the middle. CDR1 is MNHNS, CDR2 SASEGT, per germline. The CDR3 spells CASSEIGGNSNQPQHF. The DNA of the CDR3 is TGTGCCAGCAGTGAAATTGGGGGGAATAGCAATCAGCCCCAGCATTTT.

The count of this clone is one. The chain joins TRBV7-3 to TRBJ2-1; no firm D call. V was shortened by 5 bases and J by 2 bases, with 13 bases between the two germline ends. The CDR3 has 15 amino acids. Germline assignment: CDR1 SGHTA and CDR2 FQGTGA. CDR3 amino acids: CASSLEINTYNEQFF. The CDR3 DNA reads TGTGCCAGCAGCCTGGAGATAAACACCTACAATGAGCAGTTCTTC.

The CDR3 loop reads CASSQHPEASYEQYF. DNA of the CDR3: TGTGCCAGCAGCCAACATCCGGAGGCCTCCTACGAGCAGTACTTC. The rearrangement uses TRBV4-2 and TRBJ2-7; maybe TRBD2 (5 bases). The germline V gene has CDR1 LGHNA and CDR2 YNFKEQ. The CDR3 sequence is 15 residues long. V shed 2 bases and J shed 0 bases, with 11 bases lying between them.

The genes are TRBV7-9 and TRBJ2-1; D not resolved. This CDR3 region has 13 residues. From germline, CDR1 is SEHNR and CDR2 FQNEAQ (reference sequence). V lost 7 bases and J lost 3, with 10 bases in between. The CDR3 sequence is CASTSGNYNEQFF. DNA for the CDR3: TGTGCCAGCACATCCGGCAACTACAATGAGCAGTTCTTC. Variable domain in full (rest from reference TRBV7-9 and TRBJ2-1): DTGVSQNPRHKITKRGQNVTFRCDPISEHNRLYWYRQTLGQGPEFLTYFQNEAQLEKSRLLSDRFSAERPKGSFSTLEIQRTEQGDSAMYLCASTSGNYNEQFFGPGTRLTVL.

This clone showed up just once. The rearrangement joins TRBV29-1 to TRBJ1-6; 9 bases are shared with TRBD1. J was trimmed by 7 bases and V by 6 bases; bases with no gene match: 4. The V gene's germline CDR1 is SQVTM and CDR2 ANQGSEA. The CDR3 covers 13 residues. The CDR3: CSVGQGGNSPLHF. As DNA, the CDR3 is TGCAGCGTGGGACAGGGCGGGAATTCACCCCTCCACTTT.

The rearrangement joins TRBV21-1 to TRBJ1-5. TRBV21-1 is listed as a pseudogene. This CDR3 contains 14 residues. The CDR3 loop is CASSYWYSNQPQHF. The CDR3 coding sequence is TGTGCCAGCAGCTACTGGTATAGCAATCAGCCCCAGCATTTT.

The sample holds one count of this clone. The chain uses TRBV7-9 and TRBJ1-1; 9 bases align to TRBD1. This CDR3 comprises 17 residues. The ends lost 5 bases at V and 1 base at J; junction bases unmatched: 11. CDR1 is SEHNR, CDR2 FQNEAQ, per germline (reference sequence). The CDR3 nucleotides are TGTGCCAGCAGCCTGGACGGGACAGGGCTCAGGAACACTGAAGCTTTCTTT. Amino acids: CASSLDGTGLRNTEAFF.

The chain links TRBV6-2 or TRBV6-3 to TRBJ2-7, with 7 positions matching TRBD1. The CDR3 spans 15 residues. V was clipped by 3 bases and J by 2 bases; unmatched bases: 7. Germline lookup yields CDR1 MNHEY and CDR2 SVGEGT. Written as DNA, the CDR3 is TGTGCCAGCAGTTATTTTGGGGACAGCGCCTACGAGCAGTACTTC. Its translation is CASSYFGDSAYEQYF.

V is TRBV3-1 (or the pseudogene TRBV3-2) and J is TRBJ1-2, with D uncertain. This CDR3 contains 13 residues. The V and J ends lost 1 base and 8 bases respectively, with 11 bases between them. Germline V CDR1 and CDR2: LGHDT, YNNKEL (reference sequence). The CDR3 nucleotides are TGTGCCAGCAGCCAAGTAGCCAGCGGCGGCTACACCTTC. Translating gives CASSQVASGGYTF.

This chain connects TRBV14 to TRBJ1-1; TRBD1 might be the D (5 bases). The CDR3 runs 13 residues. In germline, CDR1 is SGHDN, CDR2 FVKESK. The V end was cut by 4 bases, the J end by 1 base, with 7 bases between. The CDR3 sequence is CASSLRANTEAFF. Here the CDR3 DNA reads TGTGCCAGCAGCCTCAGGGCGAACACTGAAGCTTTCTTT.

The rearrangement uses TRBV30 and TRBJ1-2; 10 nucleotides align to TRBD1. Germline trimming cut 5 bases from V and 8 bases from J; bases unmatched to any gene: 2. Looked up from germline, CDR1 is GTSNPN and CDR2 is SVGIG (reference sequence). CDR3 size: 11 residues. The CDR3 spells CAWGTGAGYTF. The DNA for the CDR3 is TGTGCCTGGGGGACAGGGGCCGGCTACACCTTC.

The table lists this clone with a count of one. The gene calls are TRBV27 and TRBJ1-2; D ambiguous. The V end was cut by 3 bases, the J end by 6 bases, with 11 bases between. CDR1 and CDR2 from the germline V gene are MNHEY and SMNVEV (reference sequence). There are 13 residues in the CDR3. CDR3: CASSLGREDGYTF. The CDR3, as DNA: TGTGCCAGCAGTTTGGGCCGGGAGGATGGCTACACCTTC.

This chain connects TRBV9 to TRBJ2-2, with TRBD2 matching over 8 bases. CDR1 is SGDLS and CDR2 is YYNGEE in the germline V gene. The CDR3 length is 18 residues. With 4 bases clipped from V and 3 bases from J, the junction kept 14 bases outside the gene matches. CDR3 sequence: CASSLPLSGRADTGELFF. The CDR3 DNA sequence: TGTGCCAGCAGCCTCCCCCTTTCCGGGAGGGCCGACACCGGGGAGCTGTTTTTT.

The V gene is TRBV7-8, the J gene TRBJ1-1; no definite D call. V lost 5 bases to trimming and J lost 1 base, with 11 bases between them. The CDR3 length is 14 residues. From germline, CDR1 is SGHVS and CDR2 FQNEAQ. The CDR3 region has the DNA TGTGCCAGCAGCCTCCCTGTGGGGAACACTGAAGCTTTCTTT. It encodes CASSLPVGNTEAFF.

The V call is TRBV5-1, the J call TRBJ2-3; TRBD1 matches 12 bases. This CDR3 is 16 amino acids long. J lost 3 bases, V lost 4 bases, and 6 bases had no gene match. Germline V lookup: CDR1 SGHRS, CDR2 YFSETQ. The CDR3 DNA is TGCGCCAGCAGCCCGGGACAGGGGGCTTTAACAGATACGCAGTATTTT. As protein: CASSPGQGALTDTQYF.